This TCR beta chain was obtained from a study of beta chain features in type 1 diabetes. The overall study: Cell yields, gender and age were comparable in patients and healthy donors. General study points: Reduced insertions and increased deletions marked VDJ junctions in type 1 diabetes patients.

About this clone: Its specificity is not known.

TCRB transcripts that were expressed got sequenced, as all of the isolated RNA had been reverse transcribed. The data were produced by immunoSEQ multiplex PCR, yet TCRdb's version contains in-frame clones alone and is incomplete. The sample records approximately 250,000 clones, over 8.5% being singletons. In germline, CDR1 is LNHNV, CDR2 YYDKDF (reference sequence). Trimming cost V 3 bases and J 1 base; bases outside gene matches: 15. The CDR3 consists of 19 residues. V gene TRBV15 combines with J gene TRBJ2-1; the match to TRBD1 covers 7 bases. This receptor was obtained from a woman younger than 35 in good health. Sequenced: naive CD4+ T cells from blood. The CDR3 loop reads CATSRIGQGVLGSYNEQFF. The CDR3 region has the DNA TGTGCCACCAGCAGGATTGGGCAGGGGGTACTTGGGTCCTACAATGAGCAGTTCTTC.